Following are 19 T cell receptor beta chains from one sample sequenced in a study of blood T cell repertoires in COVID-19 (dated by TCRdb to between 2020 and 2021). Libraries were constructed by the immunoSEQ multiplex PCR assay. As stored in TCRdb, this immuneACCESS dataset retains in-frame rearrangements with V and J assigned. A fraction of the clones does not appear; measured against another copy, unresolved V genes explain less than half of the discrepancy, and the remainder lacks a known reason. The sample has about 130,000 clones on record, over 70% of them singletons. Jointly, the top ten make up more than 3% of the sample. Sequenced input: peripheral blood. The receptors come from a woman between 50 and 59 years old with acute or convalescent COVID-19.

The chain is built from TRBV5-8 and TRBJ1-2; 12 positions match TRBD1. CDR1 is SGHTS, CDR2 YDEGEE, per germline. V trimming: 0 bases; J trimming: 4 bases; junction bases outside the gene matches: 10. This CDR3 has 18 residues. CDR3 sequence (DNA): TGTGCCAGCAGCTTGGCCCCTGAGGGGACAGGGGGCGTCTATGGCTACACCTTC. Its protein product is CASSLAPEGTGGVYGYTF.

V usage is TRBV6-1 and J usage is TRBJ1-6; D might be TRBD1 (6 bases). The CDR3 contains 15 residues. The V and J ends lost 0 bases and 9 bases respectively, with 12 bases between them. Germline CDR1 reads MNHNS; CDR2 reads SASEGT. The CDR3 sequence: CASSEAGQPSSPLHF. The CDR3 DNA reads as TGTGCCAGCAGTGAAGCAGGACAGCCCTCTTCACCCCTCCACTTT.

The chain uses TRBV27 and TRBJ1-1, with no clear D. Deletions cut 0 bases from V and 5 bases from J, with 10 bases between. Germline CDR1 MNHEY, CDR2 SMNVEV (reference sequence). There are 14 residues in the CDR3. The CDR3 DNA sequence: TGTGCCAGCAGTTTATCCGGGGTGGGGACTGAAGCTTTCTTT. This sequence encodes CASSLSGVGTEAFF.

The chain joins TRBV13 to TRBJ1-2; the match to TRBD1 covers 8 bases. This CDR3 has 15 residues. CDR1 is PRHDT and CDR2 is FYEKMQ in the germline V gene (reference sequence). V lost 5 bases and J lost 2; bases outside the gene matches: 7. The CDR3 protein is CASSPGQGMNYGYTF. The CDR3 coding sequence is TGTGCCAGCAGCCCAGGACAGGGTATGAACTATGGCTACACCTTC.

This clone was detected a few times. The chain uses TRBV18 and TRBJ2-7; TRBD1 matches at 8 bases. The germline V gene has CDR1 KGHSH and CDR2 LQKENI. The V segment lost 5 bases and the J segment 4 bases; nucleotides outside the gene matches: 7. The CDR3 contains 14 residues. The chain's CDR3 is CASSMDGQGYEQYF. The CDR3 DNA sequence: TGTGCCAGCTCAATGGACGGACAGGGATACGAGCAGTACTTC.

With regard to this clone: Other DNA sequences from this sample encode an identical CDR3 as well. The chain recombines TRBV2 with TRBJ1-1, with TRBD1 as a possible D gene (6 bases). Trimming pared 6 bases from V and 8 bases from J, leaving 16 bases between. The CDR3 length is 13 residues. CDR1 SNHLY and CDR2 FYNNEI come from the germline V gene. In nucleotides, the CDR3 is TGTGCCAGCAGCCTAGGGGCCGGGACAGAAGCTTTCTTT. Amino acids: CASSLGAGTEAFF.

The V gene is TRBV12-3 or TRBV12-4, the J gene TRBJ1-5; the D gene is possibly TRBD1 (5 bases). The CDR3 is made up of 13 amino acids. Deletions cut 6 bases from V and 4 bases from J, with 10 bases between. The DNA of the CDR3 is TGTGCCAGCAGCGTGCAGGGAAATCAGCCCCAGCATTTT. It is translated as CASSVQGNQPQHF.

The chain is built from TRBV6-5 and TRBJ2-1; D may be TRBD2 (5 bases). V lost 6 bases and J lost 15, with 21 bases in between. The length of the CDR3 is 13 residues. The germline V gene has CDR1 MNHEY and CDR2 SVGAGI. CDR3 sequence: CASRLLPDRGLFF. CDR3 nucleotide sequence: TGTGCCAGCAGACTATTACCTGACCGCGGGCTGTTCTTC.

V usage is TRBV3-1 (or the pseudogene TRBV3-2) and J usage is TRBJ1-2; 7 nucleotides line up with TRBD1. Germline V lookup: CDR1 LGHDT, CDR2 YNNKEL (reference sequence). The CDR3 sequence is 15 residues long. The trim removed 4 bases at V and 1 base at J, leaving 6 bases unmatched. As DNA, the CDR3 is TGTGCCAGCAGCCCGATGCACAGGGGTAACTATGGCTACACCTTC. It specifies CASSPMHRGNYGYTF.

This chain links TRBV5-5 with TRBJ2-7, with a possible D match to TRBD2 (6 bases). There are 15 residues in the CDR3. Germline CDR1 reads SGHKS; CDR2 reads YYEKEE (reference sequence). The V end lost 0 bases, the J end lost 0 bases, and 10 bases lay between the germline ends. This CDR3 reads CASSLVGGSSYEQYF. In DNA, the CDR3 is TGTGCCAGCAGCTTGGTGGGGGGAAGCTCCTACGAGCAGTACTTC.

This rearrangement joins TRBV4-2 to TRBJ2-3, with 7 bases fitting TRBD2. With V trimmed by 2 bases and J by 0 bases, 11 bases remained unmatched. CDR3 length: 18 amino acids. Germline CDR1 and CDR2: LGHNA and YNFKEQ. CDR3 region: CASSQPRDYITSTDTQYF. CDR3 DNA: TGTGCCAGCAGCCAACCCCGGGACTACATAACTAGCACAGATACGCAGTATTTT.

The rearrangement joins TRBV19 to TRBJ2-5; 7 bases map to TRBD2. V was pared by 6 bases and J by 5 bases, with 6 bases of the junction left unmatched. From germline, CDR1 is LNHDA and CDR2 SQIVND (reference sequence). The CDR3 contains 13 residues. The CDR3 sequence: CASRAGAMETQYF. In nucleotides, the CDR3 is TGTGCCAGTAGGGCGGGAGCGATGGAGACCCAGTACTTC.

The chain recombines TRBV27 with TRBJ1-1; TRBD1 aligns across 7 bases. Germline V gene sequence: CDR1 MNHEY, CDR2 SMNVEV (reference sequence). After removal of 7 bases from V and 11 bases from J, the junction contained 7 bases not matched to a gene. CDR3 length: 11 amino acids. The DNA for the CDR3 is TGTGCCAGCATCATGGACAGGCGGGCTTTCTTT. Encoded protein: CASIMDRRAFF.

The rearrangement uses TRBV7-9 and TRBJ2-1, with 9 positions matching TRBD2. The CDR3 contains 16 residues. The germline CDR1 and CDR2 sequences are SEHNR and FQNEAQ (reference sequence). V lost 4 bases, J lost 8 bases, and 12 bases stayed unmatched. CDR3 sequence: CASSSWTSARGDEQFF. The CDR3 DNA is TGTGCCAGCAGCTCCTGGACTAGCGCGCGAGGGGATGAGCAGTTCTTC.

The chain joins TRBV5-1 to TRBJ1-2, with D maybe TRBD1 (6 bases). This CDR3 has 13 residues. V lost 5 bases and J lost 5, with 13 bases in between. Germline CDR1 SGHRS, CDR2 YFSETQ. Written as DNA, the CDR3 is TGCGCCAGCAGTAATACGGACAGTTATGGCTACACCTTC. Its protein product is CASSNTDSYGYTF.

J is TRBJ2-3 and V is TRBV12-5; 8 bases are a match to TRBD2. The CDR3 totals 15 residues. CDR1 is LGHNT, CDR2 FRNRAP, per germline. V lost 1 base and J lost 7; bases outside the gene matches: 7. The CDR3 spells CASGLDGTSLYTQYF. In nucleotides, the CDR3 is TGTGCTAGTGGTTTGGACGGGACTAGTTTATATACGCAGTATTTT.

For this clone: This clone may be a read error of a much larger clone one base away. This rearrangement joins TRBV7-9 to TRBJ2-1; D perhaps matches TRBD1 (5 bases). Trimming took off 2 bases at V and 9 bases at J, with 8 bases between the two ends. The CDR3 has 12 residues. Germline V CDR1 and CDR2: SEHNR, FQNEAQ (reference sequence). The CDR3 region is CASSLRGIEQFF. For the CDR3, the DNA is TGTGCCAGCAGCTTAAGGGGCATTGAGCAGTTCTTC.

The rearrangement joins TRBV6-5 to TRBJ1-3, with D unresolved. In germline, CDR1 is MNHEY, CDR2 SVGAGI. V was cut by 8 bases and J by 2 bases, with 13 bases left in between. There are 14 residues in the CDR3. The CDR3 spells CASFPVSAGNTIYF. The DNA of the CDR3 is TGTGCCAGCTTTCCGGTTTCGGCTGGAAACACCATATATTTT.

The chain carries TRBV14 and TRBJ1-2, with TRBD1 matching 7 bases. V dropped 4 bases and J dropped 3; count of bases not matched to a gene: 11. Germline CDR1 SGHDN, CDR2 FVKESK. The CDR3 spans 16 residues. CDR3 residues: CASSLRIRGSDYGYTF. CDR3 DNA: TGTGCCAGCAGCCTTCGCATCAGGGGGTCGGACTATGGCTACACCTTC.